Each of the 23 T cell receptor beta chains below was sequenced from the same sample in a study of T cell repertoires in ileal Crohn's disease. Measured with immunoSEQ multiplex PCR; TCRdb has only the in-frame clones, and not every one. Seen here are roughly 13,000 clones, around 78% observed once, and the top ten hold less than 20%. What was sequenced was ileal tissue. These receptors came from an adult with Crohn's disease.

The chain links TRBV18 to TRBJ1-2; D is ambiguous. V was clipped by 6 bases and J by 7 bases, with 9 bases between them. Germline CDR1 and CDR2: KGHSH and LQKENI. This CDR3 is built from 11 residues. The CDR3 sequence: CASSPASGYTF. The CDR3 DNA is TGTGCCAGCTCCCCCGCGAGTGGCTACACCTTC.

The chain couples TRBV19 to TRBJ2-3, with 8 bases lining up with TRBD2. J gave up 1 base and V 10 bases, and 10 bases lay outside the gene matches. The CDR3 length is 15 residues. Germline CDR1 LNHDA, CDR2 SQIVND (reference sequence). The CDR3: CATARGGFGTDTQYF. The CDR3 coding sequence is TGTGCCACCGCCCGGGGGGGTTTCGGCACAGATACGCAGTATTTT.

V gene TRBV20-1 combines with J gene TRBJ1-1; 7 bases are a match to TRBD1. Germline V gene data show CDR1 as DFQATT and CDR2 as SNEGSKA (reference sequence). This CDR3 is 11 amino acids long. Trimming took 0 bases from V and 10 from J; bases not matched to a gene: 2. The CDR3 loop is CSAREPGGAFF. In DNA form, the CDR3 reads TGCAGTGCTAGAGAGCCAGGGGGAGCTTTCTTT.

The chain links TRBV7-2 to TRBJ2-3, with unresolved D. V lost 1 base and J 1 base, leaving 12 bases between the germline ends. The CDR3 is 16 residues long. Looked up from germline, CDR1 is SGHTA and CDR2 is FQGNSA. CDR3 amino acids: CASSLGNYPGTDTQYF. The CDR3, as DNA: TGTGCCAGCAGCTTAGGGAACTACCCGGGCACAGATACGCAGTATTTT.

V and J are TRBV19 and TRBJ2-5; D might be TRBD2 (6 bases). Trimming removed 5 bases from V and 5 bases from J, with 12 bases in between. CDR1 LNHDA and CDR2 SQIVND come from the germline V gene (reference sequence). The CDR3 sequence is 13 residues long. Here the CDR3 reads CASSGGLLETQYF. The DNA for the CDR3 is TGTGCCAGTAGTGGGGGGTTGCTGGAGACCCAGTACTTC.

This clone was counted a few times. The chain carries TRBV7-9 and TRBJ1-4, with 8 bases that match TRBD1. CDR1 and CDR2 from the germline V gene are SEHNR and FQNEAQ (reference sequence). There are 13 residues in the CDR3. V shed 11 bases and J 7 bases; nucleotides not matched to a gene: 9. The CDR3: CAGRRGPGEKLFF. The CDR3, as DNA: TGTGCCGGACGCAGGGGGCCGGGTGAAAAACTGTTTTTT.

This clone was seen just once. CDR3 coding DNA: TGTGCCAGCAGGTTCGGGCGGGGGGGCACAGATACGCAGTATTTT. This gives the protein CASRFGRGGTDTQYF. The V call is TRBV2, the J call TRBJ2-3; the match to TRBD2 covers 8 bases. V lost 6 bases, J lost 1 base, and 6 bases stayed unmatched. The germline V gene encodes CDR1 SNHLY and CDR2 FYNNEI. The CDR3 totals 15 residues. The full variable domain, in which reference TRBV2 and TRBJ2-3 provide the parts outside the CDR3, is EPEVTQTPSHQVTQMGQEVILRCVPISNHLYFYWYRQILGQKVEFLVSFYNNEISEKSEIFDDQFSVERPDGSNFTLKIRSTKLEDSAMYFCASRFGRGGTDTQYFGPGTRLTVL.

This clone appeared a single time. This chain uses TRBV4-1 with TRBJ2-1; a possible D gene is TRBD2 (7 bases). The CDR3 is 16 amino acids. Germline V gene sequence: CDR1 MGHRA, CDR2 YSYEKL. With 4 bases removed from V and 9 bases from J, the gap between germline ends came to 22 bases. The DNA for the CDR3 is TGCGCCAGCAGCCCGAGCGGGACTCCAAAAGGGGGTGAGCAGTTCTTC. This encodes CASSPSGTPKGGEQFF.

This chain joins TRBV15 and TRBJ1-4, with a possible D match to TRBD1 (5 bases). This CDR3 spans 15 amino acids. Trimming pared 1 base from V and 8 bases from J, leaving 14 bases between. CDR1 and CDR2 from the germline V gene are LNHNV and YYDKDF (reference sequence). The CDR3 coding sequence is TGTGCCACCAGCAGAGGGGTCCAGGGTGGAGAAAAACTGTTTTTT. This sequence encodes CATSRGVQGGEKLFF.

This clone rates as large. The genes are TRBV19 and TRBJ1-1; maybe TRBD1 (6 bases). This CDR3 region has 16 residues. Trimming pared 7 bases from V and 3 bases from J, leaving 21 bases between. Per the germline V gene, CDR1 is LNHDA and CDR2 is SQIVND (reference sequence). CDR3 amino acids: CASISGDRWVDTEAFF. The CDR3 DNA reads TGTGCCAGTATTTCAGGGGATAGGTGGGTGGACACTGAAGCTTTCTTT.

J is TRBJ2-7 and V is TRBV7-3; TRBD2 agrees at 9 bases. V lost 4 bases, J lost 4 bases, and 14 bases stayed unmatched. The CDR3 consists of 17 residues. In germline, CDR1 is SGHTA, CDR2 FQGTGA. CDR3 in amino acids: CASSSTSGAAEVYEQYF. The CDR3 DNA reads TGTGCCAGCAGCTCGACTAGCGGAGCAGCAGAGGTTTACGAGCAGTACTTC.

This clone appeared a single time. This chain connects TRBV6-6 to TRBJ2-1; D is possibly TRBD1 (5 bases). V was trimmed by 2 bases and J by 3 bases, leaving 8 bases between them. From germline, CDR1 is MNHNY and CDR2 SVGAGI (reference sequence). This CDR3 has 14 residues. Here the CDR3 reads CASSYGAGYNEQFF. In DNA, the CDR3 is TGTGCCAGCAGTTACGGGGCAGGCTACAATGAGCAGTTCTTC.

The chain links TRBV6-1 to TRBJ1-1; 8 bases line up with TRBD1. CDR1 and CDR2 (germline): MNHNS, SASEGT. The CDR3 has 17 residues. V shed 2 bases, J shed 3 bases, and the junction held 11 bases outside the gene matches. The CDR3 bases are TGTGCCAGCAGTGAAAGGACAGGGACGCCCCGGGACACTGAAGCTTTCTTT. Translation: CASSERTGTPRDTEAFF.

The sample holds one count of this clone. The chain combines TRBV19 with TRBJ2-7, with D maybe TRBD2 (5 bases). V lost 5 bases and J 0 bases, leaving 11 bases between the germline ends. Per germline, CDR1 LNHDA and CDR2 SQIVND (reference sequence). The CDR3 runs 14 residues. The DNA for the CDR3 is TGTGCCAGTAGTCCCGGGGATAGCTCCTACGAGCAGTACTTC. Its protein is CASSPGDSSYEQYF.

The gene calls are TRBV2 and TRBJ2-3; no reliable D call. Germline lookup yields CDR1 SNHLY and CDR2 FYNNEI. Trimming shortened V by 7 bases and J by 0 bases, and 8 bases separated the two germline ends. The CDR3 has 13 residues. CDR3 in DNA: TGTGCCAGCATTCTGTTTAGCACAGATACGCAGTATTTT. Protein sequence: CASILFSTDTQYF.

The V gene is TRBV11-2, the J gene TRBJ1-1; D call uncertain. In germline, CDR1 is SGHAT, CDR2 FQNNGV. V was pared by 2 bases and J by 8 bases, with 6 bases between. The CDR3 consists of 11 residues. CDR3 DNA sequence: TGTGCCAGCAGCTTACCCGGGGAAGCTTTCTTT. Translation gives CASSLPGEAFF.

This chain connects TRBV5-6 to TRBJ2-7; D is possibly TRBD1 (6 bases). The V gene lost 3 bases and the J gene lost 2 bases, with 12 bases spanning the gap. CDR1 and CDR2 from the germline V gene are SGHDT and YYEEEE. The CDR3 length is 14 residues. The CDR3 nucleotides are TGTGCCAGCAGCTGGGGGCCAGGGCCCTACGAGCAGTACTTC. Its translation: CASSWGPGPYEQYF.

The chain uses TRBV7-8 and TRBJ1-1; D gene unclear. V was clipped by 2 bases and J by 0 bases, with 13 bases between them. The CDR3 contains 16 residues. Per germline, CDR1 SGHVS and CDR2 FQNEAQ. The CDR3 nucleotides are TGTGCCAGCAGCTTAAGCGAGGGAGTCATGAACACTGAAGCTTTCTTT. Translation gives CASSLSEGVMNTEAFF.

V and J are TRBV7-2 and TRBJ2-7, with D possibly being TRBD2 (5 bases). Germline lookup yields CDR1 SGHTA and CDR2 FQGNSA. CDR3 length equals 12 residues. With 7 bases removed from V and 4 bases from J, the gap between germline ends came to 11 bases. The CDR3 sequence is CASTPTTYEQYF. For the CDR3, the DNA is TGTGCCAGCACCCCGACTACTTACGAGCAGTACTTC.

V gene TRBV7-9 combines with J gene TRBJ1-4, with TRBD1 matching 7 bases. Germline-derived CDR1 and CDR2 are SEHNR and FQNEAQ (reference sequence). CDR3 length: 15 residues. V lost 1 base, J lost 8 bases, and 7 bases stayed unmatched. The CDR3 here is CASSLVGGGREKLFF. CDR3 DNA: TGTGCCAGCAGCTTAGTAGGAGGGGGCAGGGAAAAACTGTTTTTT.

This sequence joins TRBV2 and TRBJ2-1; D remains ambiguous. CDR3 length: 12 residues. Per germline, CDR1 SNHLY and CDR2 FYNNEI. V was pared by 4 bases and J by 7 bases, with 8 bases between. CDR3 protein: CASSVAENEQFF. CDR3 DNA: TGTGCCAGCAGTGTCGCCGAGAATGAGCAGTTCTTC.

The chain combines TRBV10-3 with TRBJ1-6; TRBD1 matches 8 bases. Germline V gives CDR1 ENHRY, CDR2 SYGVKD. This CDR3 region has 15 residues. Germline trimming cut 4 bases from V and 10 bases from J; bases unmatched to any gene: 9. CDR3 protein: CAISAKDREESPLHF. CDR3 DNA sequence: TGTGCCATCAGTGCTAAGGACAGGGAAGAATCACCCCTCCACTTT.

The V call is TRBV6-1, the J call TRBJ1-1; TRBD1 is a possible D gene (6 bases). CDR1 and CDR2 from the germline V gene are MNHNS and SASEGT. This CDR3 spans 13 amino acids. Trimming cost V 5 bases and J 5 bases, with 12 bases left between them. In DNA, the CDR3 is TGTGCCAGCAGTCAAACAGGGAAAACTGAAGCTTTCTTT. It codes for CASSQTGKTEAFF.